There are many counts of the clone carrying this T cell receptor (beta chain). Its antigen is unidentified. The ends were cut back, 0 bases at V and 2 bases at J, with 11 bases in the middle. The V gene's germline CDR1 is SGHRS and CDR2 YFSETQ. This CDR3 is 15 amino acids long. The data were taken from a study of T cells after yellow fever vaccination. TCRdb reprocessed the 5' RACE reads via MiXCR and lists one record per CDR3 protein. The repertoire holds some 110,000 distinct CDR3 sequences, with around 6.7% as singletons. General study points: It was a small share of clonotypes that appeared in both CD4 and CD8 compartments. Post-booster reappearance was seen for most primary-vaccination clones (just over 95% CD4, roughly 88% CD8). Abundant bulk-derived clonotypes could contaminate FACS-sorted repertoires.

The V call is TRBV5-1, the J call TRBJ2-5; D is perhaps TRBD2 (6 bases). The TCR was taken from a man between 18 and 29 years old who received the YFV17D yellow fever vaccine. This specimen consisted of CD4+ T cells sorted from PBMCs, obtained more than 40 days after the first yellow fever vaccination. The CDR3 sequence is CASSLDPAGQETQYF. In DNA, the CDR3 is TGCGCCAGCAGCTTGGACCCGGCGGGGCAAGAGACCCAGTACTTC.